The source of this TCR beta chain is a study of cytomegalovirus exposure and HLA in healthy donors. In the study overall: Out of roughly 200 million T cells, an earlier analysis found around 110 million unique TCR beta sequences in total.

Germline-derived CDR1 and CDR2 are MGHRA and YSYEKL. The CDR3 runs to 16 residues. Trimming removed 3 bases at V and 0 bases at J, with 12 bases between. PCR used 60 Vbeta primers and 13 Jbeta primers. TCRdb keeps only in-frame clones here, not all; method: immunoSEQ multiplex PCR. The table includes 65,000 to 90,000 clones, approximately 80% detected once. Broader study findings: For presence/absence analyses, sequencing depth was assumed to be roughly uniform across donors.

This clone occurred many times. Antigen unknown. Sequenced input: PBMCs. The chain links TRBV4-1 to TRBJ2-1, with TRBD1 as a possible D gene (6 bases). The source of this sequence is a woman aged 40 to 50 in good health and CMV-seropositive. The CDR3 nucleotides are TGCGCCAGCAGCCATGATCAGGGGAGCTCCTACAATGAGCAGTTCTTC. Translating gives CASSHDQGSSYNEQFF.